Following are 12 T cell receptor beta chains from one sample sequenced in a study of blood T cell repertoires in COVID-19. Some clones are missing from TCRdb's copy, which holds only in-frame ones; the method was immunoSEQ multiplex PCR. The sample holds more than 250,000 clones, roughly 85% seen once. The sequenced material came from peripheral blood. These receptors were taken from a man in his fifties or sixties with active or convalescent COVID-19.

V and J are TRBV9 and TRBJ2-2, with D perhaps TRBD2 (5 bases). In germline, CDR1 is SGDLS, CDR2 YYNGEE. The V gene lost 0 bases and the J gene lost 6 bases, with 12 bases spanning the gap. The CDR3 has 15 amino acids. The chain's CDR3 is CASSVVSGNAGELFF. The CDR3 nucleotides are TGTGCCAGCAGCGTAGTCTCGGGAAACGCCGGGGAGCTGTTTTTT.

The DNA for the CDR3 is TGTGCCAGCAGCCCCCGGTCACTAGTCTCCTACAATGAGCAGTTCTTC. It translates to CASSPRSLVSYNEQFF. The chain recombines TRBV9 with TRBJ2-1; TRBD2 is a possible D gene (5 bases). The CDR3 extends over 16 amino acids. Per germline, CDR1 SGDLS and CDR2 YYNGEE. Deletions cut 4 bases from V and 0 bases from J, with 14 bases between.

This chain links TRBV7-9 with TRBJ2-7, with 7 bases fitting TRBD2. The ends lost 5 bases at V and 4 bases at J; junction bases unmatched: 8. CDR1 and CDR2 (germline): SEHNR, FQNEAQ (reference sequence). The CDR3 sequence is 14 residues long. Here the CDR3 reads CASSLGEAGYEQYF. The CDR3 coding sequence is TGTGCCAGCAGCCTAGGTGAAGCGGGGTACGAGCAGTACTTC.

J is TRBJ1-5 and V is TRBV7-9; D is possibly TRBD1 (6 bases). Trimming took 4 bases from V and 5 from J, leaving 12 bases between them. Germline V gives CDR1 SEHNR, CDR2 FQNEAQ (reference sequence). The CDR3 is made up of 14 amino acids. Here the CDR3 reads CASSSAGVDQPQHF. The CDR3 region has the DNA TGTGCCAGCAGCTCAGCAGGGGTCGATCAGCCCCAGCATTTT. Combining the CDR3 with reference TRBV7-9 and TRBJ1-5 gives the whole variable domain DTGVSQNPRHKITKRGQNVTFRCDPISEHNRLYWYRQTLGQGPEFLTYFQNEAQLEKSRLLSDRFSAERPKGSFSTLEIQRTEQGDSAMYLCASSSAGVDQPQHFGDGTRLSIL.

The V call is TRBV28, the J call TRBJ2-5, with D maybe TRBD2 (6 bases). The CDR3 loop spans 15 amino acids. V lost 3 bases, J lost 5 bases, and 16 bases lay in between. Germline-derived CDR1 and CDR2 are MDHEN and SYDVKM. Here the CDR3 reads CASSFHGGLGETQYF. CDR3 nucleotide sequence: TGTGCCAGCAGTTTTCACGGGGGTTTGGGGGAGACCCAGTACTTC.

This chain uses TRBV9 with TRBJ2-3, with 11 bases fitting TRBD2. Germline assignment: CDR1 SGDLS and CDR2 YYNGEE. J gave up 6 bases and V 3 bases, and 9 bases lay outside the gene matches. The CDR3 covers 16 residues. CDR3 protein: CASSATRSGRGDTQYF. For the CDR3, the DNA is TGTGCCAGCAGCGCTACTCGTAGCGGGAGGGGCGATACGCAGTATTTT.

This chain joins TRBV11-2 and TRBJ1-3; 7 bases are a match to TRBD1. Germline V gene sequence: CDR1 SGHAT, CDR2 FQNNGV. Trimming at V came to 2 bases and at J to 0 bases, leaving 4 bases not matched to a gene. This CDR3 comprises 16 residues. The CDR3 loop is CASSLRGPSSGNTIYF. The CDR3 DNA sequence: TGTGCCAGCAGCTTAAGGGGGCCGAGCTCTGGAAACACCATATATTTT. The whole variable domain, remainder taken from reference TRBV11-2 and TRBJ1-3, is EAGVAQSPRYKIIEKRQSVAFWCNPISGHATLYWYQQILGQGPKLLIQFQNNGVVDDSQLPKDRFSAERLKGVDSTLKIQPAKLEDSAVYLCASSLRGPSSGNTIYFGEGSWLTVV.

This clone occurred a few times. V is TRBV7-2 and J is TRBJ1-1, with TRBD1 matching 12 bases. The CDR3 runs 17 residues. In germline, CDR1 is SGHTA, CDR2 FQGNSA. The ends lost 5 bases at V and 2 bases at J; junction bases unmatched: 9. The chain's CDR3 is CASSLYGTGGFNTEAFF. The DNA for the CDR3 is TGTGCCAGCAGCCTCTACGGGACAGGGGGCTTTAACACTGAAGCTTTCTTT. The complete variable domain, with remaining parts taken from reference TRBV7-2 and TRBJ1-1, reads GAGVSQSPSNKVTEKGKDVELRCDPISGHTALYWYRQSLGQGLEFLIYFQGNSAPDKSGLPSDRFSAERTGGSVSTLTIQRTQQEDSAVYLCASSLYGTGGFNTEAFFGQGTRLTVV.

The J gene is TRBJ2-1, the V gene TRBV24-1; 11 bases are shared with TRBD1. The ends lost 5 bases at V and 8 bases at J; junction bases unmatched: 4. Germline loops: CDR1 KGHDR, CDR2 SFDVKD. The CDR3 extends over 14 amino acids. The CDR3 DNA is TGTGCCACCAGTGCCGGACAGGGGGCCTATGAGCAGTTCTTC. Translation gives CATSAGQGAYEQFF.

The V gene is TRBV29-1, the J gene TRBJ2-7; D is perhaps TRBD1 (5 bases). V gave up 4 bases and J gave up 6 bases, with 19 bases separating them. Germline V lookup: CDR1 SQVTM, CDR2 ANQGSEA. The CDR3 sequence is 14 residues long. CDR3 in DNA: TGCAGCGTTGTTCGGTGGCAGGGTGGTTCCGAGCAGTACTTC. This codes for CSVVRWQGGSEQYF.

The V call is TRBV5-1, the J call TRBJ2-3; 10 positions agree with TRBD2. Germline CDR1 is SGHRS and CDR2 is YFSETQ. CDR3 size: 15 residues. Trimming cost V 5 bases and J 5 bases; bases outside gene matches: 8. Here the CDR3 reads CASRGSGRVEDTQYF. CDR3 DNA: TGCGCCAGCAGGGGCAGCGGGAGGGTCGAAGATACGCAGTATTTT.

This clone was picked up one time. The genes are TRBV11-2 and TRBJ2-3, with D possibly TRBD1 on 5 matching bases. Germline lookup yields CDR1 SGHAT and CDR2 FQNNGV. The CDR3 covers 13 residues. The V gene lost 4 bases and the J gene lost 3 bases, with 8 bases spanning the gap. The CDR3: CASSSRQTDTQYF. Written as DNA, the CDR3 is TGTGCCAGCAGCTCCCGACAGACAGATACGCAGTATTTT.